This T cell receptor (beta chain) emerged from a study of pediatric ulcerative colitis. Whole-study findings and limits: Repertoires came from total lymphocyte DNA, not specific subsets.

During colonoscopy, one to two rectal pinch biopsies were collected. The CDR3 is 11 residues long. Germline assignment: CDR1 MRHNA and CDR2 SNTAGT. V dropped 8 bases and J dropped 4 bases, with 9 bases sitting between them. Clones were read by immunoSEQ multiplex PCR, and TCRdb kept only the in-frame ones, dropping some. The sample lists about 18,000 clones, 70% to 80% occurring once. Turning to this clone: Its antigen is as yet unknown.

The sequencing input was gut tissue. This chain uses TRBV6-4 with TRBJ2-7; D remains ambiguous. The sequence was collected from a boy younger than 18 who was a control in a study of pediatric ulcerative colitis. CDR3 sequence (DNA): TGTGCCAGCCCGCCCCCGTACGAGCAGTACTTC. Translating gives CASPPPYEQYF.